The 26 T cell receptor beta chains given below trace back to one sample, sequenced in a study of blood T cell repertoires in COVID-19. Some clones are missing from TCRdb's copy, which holds only in-frame ones; the method was immunoSEQ multiplex PCR. This table holds around 20,000 clones, around 83% found once. The sample taken for sequencing was peripheral blood. The receptors shown here come from a human donor with active COVID-19. The donor label of this sample is uncertain.

The V call is TRBV2, the J call TRBJ1-4; D is uncertain. Trimming shortened V by 5 bases and J by 5 bases, and 15 bases separated the two germline ends. Germline CDR1 and CDR2: SNHLY and FYNNEI. This CDR3 contains 15 residues. The CDR3, as DNA: TGTGCCAGCAGTCCCCTTGAGGCAGCAAATGAAAAACTGTTTTTT. Its protein product is CASSPLEAANEKLFF.

Only one count was recorded for this clone. The V and J genes are TRBV5-4 and TRBJ2-3; 10 bases are shared with TRBD2. CDR1 is SGHNT, CDR2 YYREEE, per germline (reference sequence). CDR3 length: 15 residues. V shed 4 bases and J 2 bases; nucleotides not matched to a gene: 4. The CDR3 is CASSPSGGLTDTQYF. CDR3 in DNA: TGTGCCAGCAGCCCTAGCGGGGGCCTCACAGATACGCAGTATTTT. Complete variable domain (other parts from reference TRBV5-4 and TRBJ2-3): ETGVTQSPTHLIKTRGQQVTLRCSSQSGHNTVSWYQQALGQGPQFIFQYYREEENGRGNFPPRFSGLQFPNYSSELNVNALELDDSALYLCASSPSGGLTDTQYFGPGTRLTVL.

The chain combines TRBV5-3 with TRBJ2-1; TRBD1 aligns across 7 bases. TRBV5-3 is recorded as an ORF, its role being uncertain. Germline trimming cut 6 bases from V and 8 bases from J; bases unmatched to any gene: 5. There are 12 residues in the CDR3. CDR3 DNA: TGTGCCAGAAAACACAGGGGTCATGAGCAGTTCTTC. Amino acids: CARKHRGHEQFF.

This chain uses TRBV9 with TRBJ1-6; tentatively, D is TRBD1 (5 bases). V was pared by 4 bases and J by 7 bases, with 15 bases between. The CDR3 contains 15 residues. Germline CDR1 reads SGDLS; CDR2 reads YYNGEE. The CDR3 here is CASSSSGGTNSPLHF. The CDR3 DNA follows: TGTGCCAGCAGCTCGAGTGGGGGGACCAATTCACCCCTCCACTTT.

The chain couples TRBV19 to TRBJ2-7; 7 bases line up with TRBD1. This CDR3 spans 13 amino acids. CDR1 is LNHDA and CDR2 is SQIVND in the germline V gene (reference sequence). Unmatched junction bases numbered 3, after V lost 5 bases and J lost 2 bases. The CDR3 DNA follows: TGTGCCAGTAGTCCGGGACAGACCTACGAGCAGTACTTC. This gives the protein CASSPGQTYEQYF.

This chain uses TRBV11-2 with TRBJ2-1; 11 bases are shared with TRBD2. CDR3 length: 12 amino acids. The germline V gene has CDR1 SGHAT and CDR2 FQNNGV. Unmatched junction bases numbered 8, after V lost 7 bases and J lost 15 bases. DNA for the CDR3: TGTGCCAGCACACTAGCGGGGGCCAAACCGTTCTTC. This encodes CASTLAGAKPFF.

This clone showed up just once. The same CDR3 also results from other DNA sequences found in this sample. The chain links TRBV10-3 to TRBJ2-1; 8 bases fit TRBD2. Germline V gives CDR1 ENHRY, CDR2 SYGVKD. This CDR3 spans 15 amino acids. After removal of 6 bases from V and 4 bases from J, the junction contained 8 bases not matched to a gene. The CDR3 sequence: CAISSSGGAYNEQFF. The CDR3 DNA reads TGTGCCATCAGCTCCTCGGGGGGGGCTTACAATGAGCAGTTCTTC.

The chain combines TRBV7-4 with TRBJ1-5; 8 bases fit TRBD1. CDR3 length equals 16 residues. V gave up 5 bases and J gave up 4 bases; unmatched junction bases: 10. Germline V gene data show CDR1 as SGHVT and CDR2 as SQSDAQ. The CDR3 sequence is CASSDIRTGMNQPQHF. The CDR3 bases are TGTGCCAGCAGCGATATTAGGACAGGGATGAATCAGCCCCAGCATTTT.

The V gene is TRBV24-1, the J gene TRBJ2-5, with TRBD2 matching over 8 bases. The CDR3 totals 15 residues. The V gene's germline CDR1 is KGHDR and CDR2 SFDVKD. J gave up 1 base and V 3 bases, and 3 bases lay outside the gene matches. The CDR3 region is CATSDAGGGQETQYF. As DNA, the CDR3 is TGTGCCACCAGTGATGCCGGGGGGGGCCAAGAGACCCAGTACTTC.

The rearrangement uses TRBV11-2 and TRBJ1-1; D ambiguous. The V gene's germline CDR1 is SGHAT and CDR2 FQNNGV. The CDR3 sequence is 12 residues long. With 5 bases removed from V and 4 bases from J, the gap between germline ends came to 8 bases. The CDR3 sequence is CASSSRFTEAFF. The CDR3 bases are TGTGCCAGCAGCAGCCGTTTCACTGAAGCTTTCTTT.

This CDR3 is CASRLRLANTYEQYF. As DNA, the CDR3 is TGTGCAAGTCGCTTAAGACTAGCGAATACCTACGAGCAGTACTTC. The rearrangement joins TRBV12-2 to TRBJ2-7; the table calls TRBD2, which could not be checked here. TRBV12-2 is classified as a pseudogene. The CDR3 totals 15 residues.

About this clone: Its ends do not fully match the called genes, so a read error is possible. The V and J genes are TRBV18 and TRBJ1-2; tentative D call: TRBD1 (6 bases). This CDR3 region has 15 residues. From germline, CDR1 is KGHSH and CDR2 LQKENI. CDR3: CASSPQTRGYYGYTF. The CDR3, as DNA: TGTGCCAGCTCACCACAAACCAGGGGTTACTATGGTTACACCTTC.

The chain joins TRBV7-2 to TRBJ1-2; D not resolved. This CDR3 comprises 13 residues. V was clipped by 0 bases and J by 7 bases, with 9 bases between them. Germline V gene data show CDR1 as SGHTA and CDR2 as FQGNSA. For the CDR3, the DNA is TGTGCCAGCAGCTTAGCGGCGAGGGCTGGCTACACCTTC. Translating it yields CASSLAARAGYTF.

The chain couples TRBV5-4 to TRBJ1-4, with 10 bases aligning to TRBD1. CDR1 is SGHNT, CDR2 YYREEE, per germline (reference sequence). J lost 7 bases, V lost 4 bases, and 7 bases had no gene match. This CDR3 has 15 amino acids. Written as DNA, the CDR3 is TGTGCCAGCAGCGCCTCGACAGGGGGCTCTGAAAAACTGTTTTTT. Protein sequence: CASSASTGGSEKLFF.

The chain's CDR3 is CASSVLGTSGSIGEQFF. The CDR3 DNA sequence: TGTGCCAGCAGCGTACTTGGGACTAGCGGGAGTATCGGTGAGCAGTTCTTC. This chain uses TRBV7-3 with TRBJ2-1; 14 bases are a match to TRBD2. Per germline, CDR1 SGHTA and CDR2 FQGTGA. Trimming at V came to 5 bases and at J to 9 bases, leaving 12 bases not matched to a gene. CDR3 length: 17 residues.

The chain couples TRBV6-2 or TRBV6-3 to TRBJ2-1; 8 bases agree with TRBD2. Germline assignment: CDR1 MNHEY and CDR2 SVGEGT. V dropped 0 bases and J dropped 6; count of bases not matched to a gene: 1. The CDR3 sequence is 14 residues long. The CDR3 bases are TGTGCCAGCAGTTACTCCACTAGCGGCAATGAGCAGTTCTTC. Translating it yields CASSYSTSGNEQFF.

The table lists this clone with a count of one. The chain joins TRBV6-5 to TRBJ2-3, with a tentative D call TRBD2 (6 bases). This CDR3 is built from 15 residues. The V end lost 2 bases, the J end lost 7 bases, and 16 bases lay between the germline ends. Germline-derived CDR1 and CDR2 are MNHEY and SVGAGI. The CDR3 loop reads CASSYPGTAMNTQYF. The CDR3, as DNA: TGTGCCAGCAGTTACCCCGGGACTGCCATGAATACGCAGTATTTT.

The chain is built from TRBV5-1 and TRBJ2-5; 7 nucleotides line up with TRBD1. This CDR3 has 15 residues. Germline V CDR1 and CDR2: SGHRS, YFSETQ. Trimming took 4 bases from V and 2 from J; bases not matched to a gene: 8. The CDR3 nucleotides are TGCGCCAGCAGCCCCGACAGGGTAGGACAAGAGACCCAGTACTTC. It yields the protein CASSPDRVGQETQYF.

J is TRBJ2-7 and V is TRBV19; tentatively, D is TRBD1 (6 bases). The germline gives CDR1 LNHDA, CDR2 SQIVND (reference sequence). The CDR3 loop spans 15 amino acids. Deletions cut 3 bases from V and 6 bases from J, with 18 bases between. For the CDR3, the DNA is TGTGCCAGTAGTATTAGTGTGGGGGCGCGGCGCGAGCAGTACTTC. Its protein product is CASSISVGARREQYF.

The chain uses TRBV5-1 and TRBJ1-2, with D unclear. Trimming left V 0 bases short and J 2 bases short, with 5 bases between. Germline loops: CDR1 SGHRS, CDR2 YFSETQ. This CDR3 region has 13 residues. The CDR3 bases are TGCGCCAGCAGCTTGGTAGCCAACTATGGCTACACCTTC. Amino acids: CASSLVANYGYTF. Variable domain in full (rest from reference TRBV5-1 and TRBJ1-2): KAGVTQTPRYLIKTRGQQVTLSCSPISGHRSVSWYQQTPGQGLQFLFEYFSETQRNKGNFPGRFSGRQFSNSRSEMNVSTLELGDSALYLCASSLVANYGYTFGSGTRLTVV.

The chain uses TRBV18 and TRBJ1-2; possible D gene TRBD1, 5 bases. The CDR3 covers 17 residues. Germline assignment: CDR1 KGHSH and CDR2 LQKENI. Deletions cut 2 bases from V and 4 bases from J, with 20 bases between. CDR3 sequence: CASSPGTGQGGSYGYTF. The CDR3 DNA reads TGTGCCAGCTCACCAGGAACGGGTCAGGGCGGGAGCTATGGCTACACCTTC.

This rearrangement joins TRBV5-1 to TRBJ2-5; 9 nucleotides align to TRBD2. The germline V gene encodes CDR1 SGHRS and CDR2 YFSETQ. V shed 1 base and J 4 bases; nucleotides not matched to a gene: 11. This CDR3 has 17 amino acids. As DNA, the CDR3 is TGCGCCAGCAGCTTGCCTAGCGGGGAGGCCAGTAGAGAGACCCAGTACTTC. It yields the protein CASSLPSGEASRETQYF.

CDR3 in DNA: TGTGCCAGCAGCTTTGGGACTAGCGGGGGGGCCGGGTCCTACGAGCAGTACTTC. Protein sequence: CASSFGTSGGAGSYEQYF. V is TRBV7-8 and J is TRBJ2-7, with 16 positions matching TRBD2. The V gene end was trimmed by 3 bases and the J gene end by 1 base; junction bases not matched to a gene: 6. Germline V CDR1 and CDR2: SGHVS, FQNEAQ. This CDR3 has 18 amino acids.

The chain recombines TRBV11-2 with TRBJ2-1, with 8 bases that match TRBD2. Germline-derived CDR1 and CDR2 are SGHAT and FQNNGV. The CDR3 is 13 residues long. V shed 7 bases and J 6 bases; nucleotides not matched to a gene: 5. CDR3 region: CASTSSGANEQFF. The CDR3 bases are TGTGCCAGCACAAGTAGCGGGGCCAATGAGCAGTTCTTC. Together with reference TRBV11-2 and TRBJ2-1, the CDR3 gives the full variable domain: EAGVAQSPRYKIIEKRQSVAFWCNPISGHATLYWYQQILGQGPKLLIQFQNNGVVDDSQLPKDRFSAERLKGVDSTLKIQPAKLEDSAVYLCASTSSGANEQFFGPGTRLTVL.

To note about this clone: This specimen includes other DNA sequences encoding the same CDR3. As DNA, the CDR3 is TGTGCAGTCACAGGGGCCAATGAGCAGTACTTC. Translation: CAVTGANEQYF. V usage is TRBV7-9 and J usage is TRBJ2-7; 7 bases are shared with TRBD1. The CDR3 has 11 amino acids. Germline V gives CDR1 SEHNR, CDR2 FQNEAQ (reference sequence).

The V gene is TRBV18, the J gene TRBJ2-2; 7 bases map to TRBD1. Trimming at V came to 6 bases and at J to 3 bases, leaving 4 bases not matched to a gene. Looked up from germline, CDR1 is KGHSH and CDR2 is LQKENI. The CDR3 loop spans 14 amino acids. The CDR3 coding sequence is TGTGCCAGCTCGGGACAGTCGGACACCGGGGAGCTGTTTTTT. Its protein is CASSGQSDTGELFF.